The 8 T cell receptor beta chains listed next were all sequenced from one sample in a study of identical twins. MiXCR, applied by TCRdb to the 5' RACE reads, yields one record per CDR3 protein. Here the sample spans fewer than 550,000 distinct CDR3 sequences, about 15% being singletons. The sample also formed part of further work on yellow fever vaccine responses in identical twins.

Sequencing used CD4+ T cells sorted from blood. The receptor source for this set is a woman aged 18 to 35 in good health.

This clonotype showed up just a few times. The V and J genes are TRBV18 and TRBJ2-3; maybe TRBD2 (5 bases). V was clipped by 3 bases and J by 1 base, with 11 bases between them. The germline V gene has CDR1 KGHSH and CDR2 LQKENI. CDR3 size: 15 residues. The CDR3 DNA reads TGTGCCAGCTCACCGGTGCTCGGGGGCACAGATACGCAGTATTTT. Translating gives CASSPVLGGTDTQYF.

This clonotype was seen many times. The J gene is TRBJ2-5, the V gene TRBV5-1; no firm D call. CDR1 SGHRS and CDR2 YFSETQ come from the germline V gene. Trimming left V 5 bases short and J 3 bases short, with 8 bases between. The CDR3 runs 12 residues. For the CDR3, the DNA is TGCGCCAGCAGGGCAGGAGAAGAGACCCAGTACTTC. It translates to CASRAGEETQYF.

This chain links TRBV6-1 with TRBJ1-2; D ambiguous. V was trimmed by 10 bases and J by 1 base, leaving 13 bases between them. Looked up from germline, CDR1 is MNHNS and CDR2 is SASEGT. CDR3 length equals 13 residues. Written as DNA, the CDR3 is TGTGCCACCCCCACGGACTTTAACTATGGCTACACCTTC. Residues: CATPTDFNYGYTF.

The chain recombines TRBV7-9 with TRBJ2-3, with 7 bases matching TRBD1. The CDR3 has 12 amino acids. The V segment lost 5 bases and the J segment 12 bases; nucleotides outside the gene matches: 8. Germline V gene lookup returns CDR1 SEHNR and CDR2 FQNEAQ (reference sequence). The CDR3: CASSMDRRKQYF. DNA for the CDR3: TGTGCCAGCAGCATGGACAGGCGGAAACAGTATTTT.

This clonotype occurred many times. This chain uses TRBV3-1 with TRBJ1-2; D not certain. This CDR3 has 14 residues. Germline values: CDR1 LGHDT, CDR2 YNNKEL (reference sequence). Trimming took 0 bases from V and 8 from J, leaving 13 bases between them. CDR3 amino acids: CASSQDLAGSGYTF. The CDR3, as DNA: TGTGCCAGCAGCCAAGATTTGGCAGGAAGCGGCTACACCTTC.

In this sample, this clonotype turned up once. The chain links TRBV15 to TRBJ2-1, with 11 bases identical to TRBD2. Germline assignment: CDR1 LNHNV and CDR2 YYDKDF (reference sequence). The length of the CDR3 is 17 residues. Trimming at V came to 3 bases and at J to 4 bases, leaving 8 bases not matched to a gene. CDR3 nucleotides: TGTGCCACCAGCAGGGAAATTAGCGGGAGGGGATACAATGAGCAGTTCTTC. Translating gives CATSREISGRGYNEQFF.

The chain employs TRBV12-5 and TRBJ2-1, with 7 bases lining up with TRBD2. CDR3 size: 16 residues. The ends lost 4 bases at V and 4 bases at J; junction bases unmatched: 10. Germline CDR1 and CDR2: LGHNT and FRNRAP. The CDR3 loop is CASGSPQRDLYNEQFF. CDR3 nucleotides: TGTGCTAGTGGTTCACCCCAGCGGGATTTATACAATGAGCAGTTCTTC.

This clonotype was picked up a small number of times. The chain uses TRBV20-1 and TRBJ2-1; 10 bases are a match to TRBD2. In germline, CDR1 is DFQATT, CDR2 SNEGSKA (reference sequence). After removal of 6 bases from V and 7 bases from J, the junction contained 6 bases not matched to a gene. The CDR3 sequence is 13 residues long. DNA of the CDR3: TGCAGTGCAAGCGGGAGGGGTACAAATGAGCAGTTCTTC. Protein product: CSASGRGTNEQFF.